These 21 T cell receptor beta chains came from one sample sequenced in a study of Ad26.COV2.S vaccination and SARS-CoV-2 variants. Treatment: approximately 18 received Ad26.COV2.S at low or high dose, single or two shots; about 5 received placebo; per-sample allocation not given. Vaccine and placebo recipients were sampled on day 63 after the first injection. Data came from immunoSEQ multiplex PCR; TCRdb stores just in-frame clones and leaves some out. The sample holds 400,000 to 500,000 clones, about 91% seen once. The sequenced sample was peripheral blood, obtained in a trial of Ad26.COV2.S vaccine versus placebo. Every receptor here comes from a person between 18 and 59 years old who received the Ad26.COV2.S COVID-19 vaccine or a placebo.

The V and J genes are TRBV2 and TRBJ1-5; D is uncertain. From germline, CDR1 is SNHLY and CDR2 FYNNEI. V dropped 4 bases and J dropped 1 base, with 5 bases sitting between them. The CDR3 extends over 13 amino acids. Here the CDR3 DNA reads TGTGCCAGCAGTGGTGAAAGCAATCAGCCCCAGCATTTT. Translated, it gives CASSGESNQPQHF.

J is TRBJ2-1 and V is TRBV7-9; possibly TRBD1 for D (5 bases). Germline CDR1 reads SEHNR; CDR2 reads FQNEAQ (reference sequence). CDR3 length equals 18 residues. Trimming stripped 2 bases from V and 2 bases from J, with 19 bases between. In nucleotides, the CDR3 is TGTGCCAGCAGCTTACAGGGCGTAGGGCCAGAGACCTACAATGAGCAGTTCTTC. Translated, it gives CASSLQGVGPETYNEQFF.

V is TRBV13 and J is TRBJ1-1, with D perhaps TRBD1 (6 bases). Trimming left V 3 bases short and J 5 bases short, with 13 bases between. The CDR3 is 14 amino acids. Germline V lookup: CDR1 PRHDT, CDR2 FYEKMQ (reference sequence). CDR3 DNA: TGTGCCAGCAGCTTGACAGGCGGTCGGACTGAAGCTTTCTTT. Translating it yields CASSLTGGRTEAFF. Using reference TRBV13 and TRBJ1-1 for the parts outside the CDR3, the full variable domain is AAGVIQSPRHLIKEKRETATLKCYPIPRHDTVYWYQQGPGQDPQFLISFYEKMQSDKGSIPDRFSAQQFSDYHSELNMSSLELGDSALYFCASSLTGGRTEAFFGQGTRLTVV.

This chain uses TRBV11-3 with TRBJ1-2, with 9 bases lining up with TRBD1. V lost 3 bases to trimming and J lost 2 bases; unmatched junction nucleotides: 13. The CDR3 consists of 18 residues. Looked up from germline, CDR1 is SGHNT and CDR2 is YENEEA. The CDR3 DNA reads TGTGCCAGCAGCTTCAACACCAGACAGGGGGATAGGAACTATGGCTACACCTTC. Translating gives CASSFNTRQGDRNYGYTF.

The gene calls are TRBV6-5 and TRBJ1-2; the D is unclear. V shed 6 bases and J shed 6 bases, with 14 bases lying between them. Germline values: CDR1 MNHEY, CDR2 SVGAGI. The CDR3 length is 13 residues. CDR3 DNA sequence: TGTGCCAGCAGCCGCTCGACTTTCGATGGCTACACCTTC. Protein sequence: CASSRSTFDGYTF.

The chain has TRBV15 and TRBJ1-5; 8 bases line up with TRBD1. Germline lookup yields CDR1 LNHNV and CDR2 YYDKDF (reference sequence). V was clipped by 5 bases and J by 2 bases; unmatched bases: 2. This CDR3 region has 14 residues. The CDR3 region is CATSDRGGNQPQHF. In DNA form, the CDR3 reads TGTGCCACCAGCGACAGGGGAGGCAATCAGCCCCAGCATTTT. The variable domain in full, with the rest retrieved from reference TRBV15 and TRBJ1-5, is DAMVIQNPRYQVTQFGKPVTLSCSQTLNHNVMYWYQQKSSQAPKLLFHYYDKDFNNEADTPDNFQSRRPNTSFCFLDIRSPGLGDTAMYLCATSDRGGNQPQHFGDGTRLSIL.

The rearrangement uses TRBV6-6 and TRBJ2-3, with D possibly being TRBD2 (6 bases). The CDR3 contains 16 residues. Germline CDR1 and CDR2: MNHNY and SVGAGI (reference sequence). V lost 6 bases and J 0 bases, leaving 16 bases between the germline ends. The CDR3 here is CASRPGSQLSTDTQYF. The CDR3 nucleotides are TGTGCCAGCAGGCCCGGGAGTCAGCTTAGCACAGATACGCAGTATTTT.

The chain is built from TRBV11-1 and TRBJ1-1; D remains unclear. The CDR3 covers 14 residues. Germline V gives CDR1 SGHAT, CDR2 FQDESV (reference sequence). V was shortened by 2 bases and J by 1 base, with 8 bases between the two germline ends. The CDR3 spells CASSLNAGNTEAFF. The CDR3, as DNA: TGTGCCAGCAGCTTAAACGCCGGGAACACTGAAGCTTTCTTT.

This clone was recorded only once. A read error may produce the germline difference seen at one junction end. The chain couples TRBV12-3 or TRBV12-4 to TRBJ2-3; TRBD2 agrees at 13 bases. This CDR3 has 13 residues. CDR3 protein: CASSLLTSGGKNF. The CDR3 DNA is TGTGCCAGCAGTTTGTTGACTAGCGGGGGGAAAAATTTT.

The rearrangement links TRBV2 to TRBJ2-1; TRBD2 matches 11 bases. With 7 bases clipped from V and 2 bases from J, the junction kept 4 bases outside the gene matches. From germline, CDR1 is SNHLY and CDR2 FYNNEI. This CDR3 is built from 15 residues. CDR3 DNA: TGTGCCAGCATTGGGACTAGCGGACCCTACAATGAGCAGTTCTTC. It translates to CASIGTSGPYNEQFF.

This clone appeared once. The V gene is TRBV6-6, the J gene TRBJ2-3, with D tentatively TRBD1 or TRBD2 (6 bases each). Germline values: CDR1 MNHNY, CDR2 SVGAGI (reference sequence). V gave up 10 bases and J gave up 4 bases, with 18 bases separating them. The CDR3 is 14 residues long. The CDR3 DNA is TGTGCCACGGGGGCAGCCGAGTACGCAGATACGCAGTATTTT. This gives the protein CATGAAEYADTQYF.

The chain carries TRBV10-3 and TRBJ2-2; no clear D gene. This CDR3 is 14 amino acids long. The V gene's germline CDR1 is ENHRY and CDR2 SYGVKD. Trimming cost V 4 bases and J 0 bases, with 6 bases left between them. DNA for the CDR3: TGTGCCATCAGTGCCGACGCGAACACCGGGGAGCTGTTTTTT. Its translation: CAISADANTGELFF.

Here the CDR3 DNA reads TGTGCCAGCAGCACGACAGGGTGGAATTCCAATGAGCAGTTCTTC. Amino acid sequence: CASSTTGWNSNEQFF. The chain is built from TRBV7-6 and TRBJ2-1; 7 positions agree with TRBD1. The CDR3 runs 15 residues. V trimming: 5 bases; J trimming: 6 bases; junction bases outside the gene matches: 10. Per germline, CDR1 SGHVS and CDR2 FNYEAQ.

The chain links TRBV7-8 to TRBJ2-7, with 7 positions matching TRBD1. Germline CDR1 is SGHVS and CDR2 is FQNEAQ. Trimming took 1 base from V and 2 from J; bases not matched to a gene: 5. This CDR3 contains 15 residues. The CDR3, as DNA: TGTGCCAGCAGCTTAGAGGGTGACAGGGCCTACGAGCAGTACGTC. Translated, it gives CASSLEGDRAYEQYV.

This chain's CDR3 is CATKSHGAANYGYTF. Here the CDR3 DNA reads TGTGCCACCAAAAGCCATGGGGCAGCTAACTATGGCTACACCTTC. J is TRBJ1-2 and V is TRBV28; D might be TRBD1 (5 bases). The CDR3 sequence is 15 residues long. Germline V gene lookup returns CDR1 MDHEN and CDR2 SYDVKM. V was clipped by 10 bases and J by 0 bases, with 18 bases between them.

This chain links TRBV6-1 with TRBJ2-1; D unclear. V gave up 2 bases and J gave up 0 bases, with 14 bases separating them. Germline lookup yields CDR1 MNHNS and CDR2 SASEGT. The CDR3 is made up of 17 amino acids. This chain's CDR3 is CASSEIVGALSYNEQFF. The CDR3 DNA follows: TGTGCCAGCAGTGAAATCGTGGGCGCTCTCTCCTACAATGAGCAGTTCTTC.

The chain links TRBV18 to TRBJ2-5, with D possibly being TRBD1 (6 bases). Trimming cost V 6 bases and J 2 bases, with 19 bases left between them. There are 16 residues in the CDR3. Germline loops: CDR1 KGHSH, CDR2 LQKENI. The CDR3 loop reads CASSLTGTNLQETQYF. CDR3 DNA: TGTGCCAGCTCCCTCACGGGGACAAATCTACAAGAGACCCAGTACTTC. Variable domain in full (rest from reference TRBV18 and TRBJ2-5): NAGVMQNPRHLVRRRGQEARLRCSPMKGHSHVYWYRQLPEEGLKFMVYLQKENIIDESGMPKERFSAEFPKEGPSILRIQQVVRGDSAAYFCASSLTGTNLQETQYFGPGTRLLVL.

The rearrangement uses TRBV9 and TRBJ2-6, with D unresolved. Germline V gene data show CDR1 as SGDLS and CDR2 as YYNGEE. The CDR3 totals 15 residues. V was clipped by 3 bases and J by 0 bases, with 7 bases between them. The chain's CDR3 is CASSGDPSGANVLTF. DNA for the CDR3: TGTGCCAGCAGCGGGGATCCCTCTGGGGCCAACGTCCTGACTTTC.

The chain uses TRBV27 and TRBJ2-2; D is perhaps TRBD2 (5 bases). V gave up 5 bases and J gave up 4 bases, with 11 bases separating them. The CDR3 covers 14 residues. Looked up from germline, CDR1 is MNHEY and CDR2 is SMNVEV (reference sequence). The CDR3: CASSPRVRTGELFF. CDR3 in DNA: TGTGCCAGCAGTCCGAGGGTACGCACCGGGGAGCTGTTTTTT.

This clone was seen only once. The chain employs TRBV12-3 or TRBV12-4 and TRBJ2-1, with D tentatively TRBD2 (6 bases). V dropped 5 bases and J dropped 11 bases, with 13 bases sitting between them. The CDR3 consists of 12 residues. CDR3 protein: CASSGTGGQQFF. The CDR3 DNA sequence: TGTGCCAGCAGTGGGACTGGAGGTCAGCAGTTCTTC.

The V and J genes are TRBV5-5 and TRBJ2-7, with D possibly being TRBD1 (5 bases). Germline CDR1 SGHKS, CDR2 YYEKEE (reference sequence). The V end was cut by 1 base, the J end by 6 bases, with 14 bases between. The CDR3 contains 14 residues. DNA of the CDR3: TGTGCCAGCAGCTTGTGGGTCACTGGGGCCGAGCAGTACTTC. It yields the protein CASSLWVTGAEQYF. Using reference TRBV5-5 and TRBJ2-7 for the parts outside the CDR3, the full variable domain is DAGVTQSPTHLIKTRGQQVTLRCSPISGHKSVSWYQQVLGQGPQFIFQYYEKEERGRGNFPDRFSARQFPNYSSELNVNALLLGDSALYLCASSLWVTGAEQYFGPGTRLTVT.